This TCR beta chain was identified during a study of CD8 T cells in Susac syndrome. This CDR3 spans 14 amino acids. Per the germline V gene, CDR1 is MNHNS and CDR2 is SASEGT. V shed 5 bases and J 7 bases; nucleotides not matched to a gene: 10. The RNA, roughly 0.45 to 1 ug, was put through reverse transcription using random hexamers. With immunoSEQ multiplex PCR, TCR beta CDR3 was amplified across 54 Vbeta and 13 Jbeta. TCRdb passed the immunoSEQ multiplex PCR reads through MiXCR, listing each CDR3 protein once. Among tens of thousands of distinct CDR3 sequences listed, approximately 90% were seen once.

The sequenced sample consisted of CD8+ T cells from PBMCs. V and J are TRBV6-1 and TRBJ1-2; 7 nucleotides line up with TRBD1. The TCR originated in a human donor in good health. The chain's CDR3 is CASSISQGGSGYTF. In DNA, the CDR3 is TGTGCCAGCAGTATCAGCCAGGGGGGGAGTGGCTACACCTTC.